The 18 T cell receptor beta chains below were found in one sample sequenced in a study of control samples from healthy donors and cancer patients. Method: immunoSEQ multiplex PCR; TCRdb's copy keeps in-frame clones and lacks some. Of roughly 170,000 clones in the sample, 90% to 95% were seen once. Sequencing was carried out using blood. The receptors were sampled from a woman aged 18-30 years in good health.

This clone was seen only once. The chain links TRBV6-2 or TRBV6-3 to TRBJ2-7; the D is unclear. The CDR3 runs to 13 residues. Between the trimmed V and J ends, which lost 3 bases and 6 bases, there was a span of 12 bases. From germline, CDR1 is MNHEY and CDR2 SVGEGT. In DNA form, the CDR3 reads TGTGCCAGCAGTTATTACGCAGTTCTCGAGCAGTACTTC. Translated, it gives CASSYYAVLEQYF.

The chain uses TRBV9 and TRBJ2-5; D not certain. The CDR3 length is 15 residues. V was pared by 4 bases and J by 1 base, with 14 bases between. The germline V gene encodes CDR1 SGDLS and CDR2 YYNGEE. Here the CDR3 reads CASSLSALLQETQYF. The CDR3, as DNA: TGTGCCAGCAGCCTCAGCGCCTTACTCCAAGAGACCCAGTACTTC.

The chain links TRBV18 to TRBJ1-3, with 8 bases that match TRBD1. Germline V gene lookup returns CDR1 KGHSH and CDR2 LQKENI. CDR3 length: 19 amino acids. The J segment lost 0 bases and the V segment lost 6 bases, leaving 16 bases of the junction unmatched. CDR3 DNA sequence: TGTGCCAGCTCGCTGACGACAGGGGCCTTCTCGAGCTCTGGAAACACCATATATTTT. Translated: CASSLTTGAFSSSGNTIYF. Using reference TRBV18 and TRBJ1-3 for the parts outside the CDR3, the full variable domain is NAGVMQNPRHLVRRRGQEARLRCSPMKGHSHVYWYRQLPEEGLKFMVYLQKENIIDESGMPKERFSAEFPKEGPSILRIQQVVRGDSAAYFCASSLTTGAFSSSGNTIYFGEGSWLTVV.

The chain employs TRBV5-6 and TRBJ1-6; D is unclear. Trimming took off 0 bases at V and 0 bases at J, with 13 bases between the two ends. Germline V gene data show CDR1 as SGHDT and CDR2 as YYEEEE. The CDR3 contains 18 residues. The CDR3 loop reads CASSLAGSSSSYNSPLHF. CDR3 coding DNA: TGTGCCAGCAGCTTGGCCGGGAGTTCGAGCTCCTATAATTCACCCCTCCACTTT.

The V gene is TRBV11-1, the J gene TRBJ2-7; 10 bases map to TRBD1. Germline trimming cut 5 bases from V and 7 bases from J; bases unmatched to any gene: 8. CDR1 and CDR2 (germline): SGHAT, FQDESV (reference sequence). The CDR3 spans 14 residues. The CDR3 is CASSTRDRGGEQYF. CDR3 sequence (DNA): TGTGCCAGCAGCACCCGGGACAGGGGAGGAGAGCAGTACTTC.

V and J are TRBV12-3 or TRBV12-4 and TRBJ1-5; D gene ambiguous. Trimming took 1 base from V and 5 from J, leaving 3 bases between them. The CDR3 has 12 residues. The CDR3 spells CASSLGDQPQHF. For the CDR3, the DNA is TGTGCCAGCAGTTTAGGGGATCAGCCCCAGCATTTT.

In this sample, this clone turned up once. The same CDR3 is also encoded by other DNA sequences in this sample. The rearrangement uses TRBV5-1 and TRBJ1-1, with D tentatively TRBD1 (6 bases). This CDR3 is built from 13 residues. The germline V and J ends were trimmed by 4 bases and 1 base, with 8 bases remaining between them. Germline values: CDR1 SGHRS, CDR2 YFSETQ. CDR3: CASSLQGNTEAFF. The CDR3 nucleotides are TGCGCCAGCAGCCTACAGGGGAACACTGAAGCTTTCTTT.

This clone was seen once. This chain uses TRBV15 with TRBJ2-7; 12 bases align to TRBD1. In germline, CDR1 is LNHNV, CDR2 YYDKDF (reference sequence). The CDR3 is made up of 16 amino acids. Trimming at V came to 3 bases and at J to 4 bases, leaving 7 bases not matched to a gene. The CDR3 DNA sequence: TGTGCCACCAGCAGCCGGGACAGGGGGCCGTGGTACGAGCAGTACTTC. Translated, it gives CATSSRDRGPWYEQYF.

The CDR3 nucleotides read TGTGCCAGCGGATCGGGACAGGGGGCTTTCTTT. Protein product: CASGSGQGAFF. The gene calls are TRBV6-5 and TRBJ1-1, with 10 bases aligning to TRBD1. The V segment lost 8 bases and the J segment 11 bases; nucleotides outside the gene matches: 5. CDR1 is MNHEY, CDR2 SVGAGI, per germline. The CDR3 totals 11 residues.

Here the CDR3 reads CASSFGTGGSGANVLTF. Here the CDR3 DNA reads TGTGCCAGCAGCTTTGGGACAGGGGGCTCTGGGGCCAACGTCCTGACTTTC. The chain is built from TRBV5-5 and TRBJ2-6; TRBD1 matches 11 bases. Losses at the gene ends were 2 bases for V and 0 bases for J; bases not matched to a gene: 1. Germline-derived CDR1 and CDR2 are SGHKS and YYEKEE (reference sequence). The CDR3 consists of 17 residues.

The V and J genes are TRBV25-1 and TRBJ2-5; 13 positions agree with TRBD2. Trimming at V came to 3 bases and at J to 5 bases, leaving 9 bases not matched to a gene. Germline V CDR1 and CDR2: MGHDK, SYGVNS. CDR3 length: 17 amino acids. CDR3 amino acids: CASSDAWTSGSVETQYF. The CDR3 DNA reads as TGTGCCAGCAGTGACGCGTGGACTAGCGGGAGCGTTGAGACCCAGTACTTC. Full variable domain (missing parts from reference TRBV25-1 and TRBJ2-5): EADIYQTPRYLVIGTGKKITLECSQTMGHDKMYWYQQDPGMELHLIHYSYGVNSTEKGDLSSESTVSRIRTEHFPLTLESARPSHTSQYLCASSDAWTSGSVETQYFGPGTRLLVL.

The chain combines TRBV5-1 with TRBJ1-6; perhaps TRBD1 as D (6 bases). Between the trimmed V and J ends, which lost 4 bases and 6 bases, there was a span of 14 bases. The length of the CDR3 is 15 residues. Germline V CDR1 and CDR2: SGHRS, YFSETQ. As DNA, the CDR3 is TGCGCCAGCAGCATAGACAGGCCCGCTAATTCACCCCTCCACTTT. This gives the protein CASSIDRPANSPLHF. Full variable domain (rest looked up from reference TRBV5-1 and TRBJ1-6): KAGVTQTPRYLIKTRGQQVTLSCSPISGHRSVSWYQQTPGQGLQFLFEYFSETQRNKGNFPGRFSGRQFSNSRSEMNVSTLELGDSALYLCASSIDRPANSPLHFGNGTRLTVT.

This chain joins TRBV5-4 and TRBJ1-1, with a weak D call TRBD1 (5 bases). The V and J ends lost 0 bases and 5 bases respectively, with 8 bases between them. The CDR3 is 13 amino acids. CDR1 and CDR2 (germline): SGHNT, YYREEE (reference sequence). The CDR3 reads CASSLVGVTEAFF. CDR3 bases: TGTGCCAGCAGCTTGGTAGGGGTGACTGAAGCTTTCTTT.

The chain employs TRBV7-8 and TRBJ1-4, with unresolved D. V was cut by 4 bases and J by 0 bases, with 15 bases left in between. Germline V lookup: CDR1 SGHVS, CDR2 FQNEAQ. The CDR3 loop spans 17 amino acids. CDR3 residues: CASSSHLNVATNEKLFF. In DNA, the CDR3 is TGTGCCAGCAGCTCCCACCTGAACGTTGCAACTAATGAAAAACTGTTTTTT.

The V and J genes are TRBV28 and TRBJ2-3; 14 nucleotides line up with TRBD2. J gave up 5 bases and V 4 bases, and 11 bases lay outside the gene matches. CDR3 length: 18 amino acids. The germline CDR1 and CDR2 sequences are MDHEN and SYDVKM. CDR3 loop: CASSSLGLAGGLGDTQYF. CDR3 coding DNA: TGTGCCAGCAGTTCCCTCGGACTAGCGGGAGGATTAGGAGATACGCAGTATTTT. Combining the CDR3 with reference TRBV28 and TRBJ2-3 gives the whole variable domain DVKVTQSSRYLVKRTGEKVFLECVQDMDHENMFWYRQDPGLGLRLIYFSYDVKMKEKGDIPEGYSVSREKKERFSLILESASTNQTSMYLCASSSLGLAGGLGDTQYFGPGTRLTVL.

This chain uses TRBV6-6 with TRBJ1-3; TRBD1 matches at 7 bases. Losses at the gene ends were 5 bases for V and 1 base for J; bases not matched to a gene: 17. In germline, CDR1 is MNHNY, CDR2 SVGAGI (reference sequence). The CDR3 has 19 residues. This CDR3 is CASSPPVLPRGQSGNTIYF. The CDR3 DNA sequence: TGTGCCAGCAGTCCCCCAGTGTTACCAAGGGGGCAATCTGGAAACACCATATATTTT.

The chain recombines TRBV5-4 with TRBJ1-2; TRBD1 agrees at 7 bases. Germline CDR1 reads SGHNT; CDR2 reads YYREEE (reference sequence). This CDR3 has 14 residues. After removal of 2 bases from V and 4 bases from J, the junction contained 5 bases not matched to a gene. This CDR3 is CASSFRDSRYGYTF. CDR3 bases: TGTGCCAGCAGCTTTAGGGACAGCCGCTATGGCTACACCTTC.

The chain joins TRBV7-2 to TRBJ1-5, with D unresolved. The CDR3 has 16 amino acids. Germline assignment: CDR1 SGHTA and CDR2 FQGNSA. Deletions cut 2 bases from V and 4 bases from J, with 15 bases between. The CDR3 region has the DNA TGTGCCAGCAGCTTATCGAACGCTAACATTAATCAGCCCCAGCATTTT. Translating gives CASSLSNANINQPQHF.